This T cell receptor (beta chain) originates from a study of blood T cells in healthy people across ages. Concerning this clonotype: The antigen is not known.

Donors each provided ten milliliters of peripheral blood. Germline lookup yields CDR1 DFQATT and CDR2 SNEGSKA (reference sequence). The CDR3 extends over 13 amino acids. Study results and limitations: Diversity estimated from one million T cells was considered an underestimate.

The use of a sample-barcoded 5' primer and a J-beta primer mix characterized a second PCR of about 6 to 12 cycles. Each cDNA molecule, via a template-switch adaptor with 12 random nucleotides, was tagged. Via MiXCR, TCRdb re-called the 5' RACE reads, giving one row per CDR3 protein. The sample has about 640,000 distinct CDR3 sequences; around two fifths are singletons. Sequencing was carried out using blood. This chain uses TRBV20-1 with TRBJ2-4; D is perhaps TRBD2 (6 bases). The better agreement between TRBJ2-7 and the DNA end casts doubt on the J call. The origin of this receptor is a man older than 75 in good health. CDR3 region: CSAPRGGTYEQYF. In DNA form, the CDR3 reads TGCAGTGCCCCCCGGGGCGGGACCTACGAGCAGTACTTC.